Below, 31 T cell receptor beta chains from the same sample are listed, as sequenced in a study of blood T cell repertoires in COVID-19 (dated by TCRdb to the early 2020s). The receptor library was made with the immunoSEQ multiplex PCR assay. Here the immuneACCESS table is served through TCRdb, limited to in-frame sequences with V and J called. Missing clones are a known gap in these copies; in checked studies unresolved V genes cover under half, and the rest lacks a known reason. This sample lists tens of thousands of clones; roughly 89% were detected once. The ten largest clones represent roughly 2.7% of the sample. Sequenced material: peripheral blood. These receptors were taken from an elderly man with acute or convalescent COVID-19.

J is TRBJ2-5 and V is TRBV7-3, with 11 bases that match TRBD2. Germline CDR1 SGHTA, CDR2 FQGTGA. The CDR3 consists of 15 residues. Germline trimming cut 4 bases from V and 4 bases from J; bases unmatched to any gene: 5. The chain's CDR3 is CASSSDGLAGETQYF. The CDR3 DNA reads TGTGCCAGCAGCTCCGACGGACTAGCGGGAGAGACCCAGTACTTC. Based on the CDR3 plus reference TRBV7-3 and TRBJ2-5, the full variable domain is GAGVSQTPSNKVTEKGKYVELRCDPISGHTALYWYRQSLGQGPEFLIYFQGTGAADDSGLPNDRFFAVRPEGSVSTLKIQRTERGDSAVYLCASSSDGLAGETQYFGPGTRLLVL.

The rearrangement joins TRBV5-6 to TRBJ2-5; 9 bases align to TRBD2. Germline V gene lookup returns CDR1 SGHDT and CDR2 YYEEEE. The trim removed 3 bases at V and 5 bases at J, leaving 5 bases unmatched. The CDR3 totals 14 residues. The CDR3 spells CASSSGTSSETQYF. The CDR3 nucleotides read TGTGCCAGCAGCTCGGGGACTAGCTCGGAGACCCAGTACTTC.

This chain joins TRBV5-4 and TRBJ1-2; 12 bases are shared with TRBD1. From germline, CDR1 is SGHNT and CDR2 YYREEE (reference sequence). V was clipped by 4 bases and J by 4 bases; unmatched bases: 5. The CDR3 length is 15 residues. In nucleotides, the CDR3 is TGTGCCAGCAGCCAAGGGACAGGGGGCGCCTATGGCTACACCTTC. It encodes CASSQGTGGAYGYTF.

J is TRBJ1-1 and V is TRBV19; TRBD1 agrees at 8 bases. The CDR3 totals 13 residues. The V segment lost 7 bases and the J segment 1 base; nucleotides outside the gene matches: 2. From germline, CDR1 is LNHDA and CDR2 SQIVND (reference sequence). The CDR3 spells CASTGTGNTEAFF. The CDR3 nucleotides are TGTGCCAGTACTGGGACAGGGAACACTGAAGCTTTCTTT. Looking up the rest from reference TRBV19 and TRBJ1-1 gives the full variable domain: DGGITQSPKYLFRKEGQNVTLSCEQNLNHDAMYWYRQDPGQGLRLIYYSQIVNDFQKGDIAEGYSVSREKKESFPLTVTSAQKNPTAFYLCASTGTGNTEAFFGQGTRLTVV.

The rearrangement links TRBV7-2 to TRBJ1-6, with 8 nucleotides matching TRBD1. CDR1 and CDR2 from the germline V gene are SGHTA and FQGNSA. This CDR3 comprises 15 residues. Losses at the gene ends were 5 bases for V and 9 bases for J; bases not matched to a gene: 9. CDR3 sequence: CASSPTQDRASPLHF. CDR3 DNA: TGTGCCAGCAGCCCCACCCAGGACAGGGCTTCACCCCTCCACTTT. The whole variable domain, filled in from reference TRBV7-2 and TRBJ1-6, reads GAGVSQSPSNKVTEKGKDVELRCDPISGHTALYWYRQSLGQGLEFLIYFQGNSAPDKSGLPSDRFSAERTGGSVSTLTIQRTQQEDSAVYLCASSPTQDRASPLHFGNGTRLTVT.

The V and J genes are TRBV19 and TRBJ1-2; D call uncertain. The V gene's germline CDR1 is LNHDA and CDR2 SQIVND (reference sequence). Trimming removed 3 bases at V and 7 bases at J, with 24 bases between. CDR3 length: 17 amino acids. Here the CDR3 reads CASSMPGGSHLSGGYTF. CDR3 DNA sequence: TGTGCCAGTAGTATGCCGGGAGGCTCACATCTTTCTGGTGGCTACACCTTC.

The J gene is TRBJ2-1, the V gene TRBV14; TRBD2 matches at 10 bases. With 0 bases clipped from V and 3 bases from J, the junction kept 5 bases outside the gene matches. Germline values: CDR1 SGHDN, CDR2 FVKESK. The CDR3 covers 17 residues. CDR3 in amino acids: CASSQDRGLAVYNEQFF. DNA for the CDR3: TGTGCCAGCAGCCAAGATCGCGGACTAGCGGTCTACAATGAGCAGTTCTTC.

V usage is TRBV28 and J usage is TRBJ2-1, with 10 bases aligning to TRBD2. The CDR3 has 16 residues. The germline CDR1 and CDR2 sequences are MDHEN and SYDVKM. With 5 bases clipped from V and 6 bases from J, the junction kept 10 bases outside the gene matches. In DNA form, the CDR3 reads TGTGCCAGCAGTCCCTCAAGCGGGGGGGCGGGCAATGAGCAGTTCTTC. It encodes CASSPSSGGAGNEQFF.

The chain employs TRBV7-2 and TRBJ2-1, with a tentative D call TRBD1 (6 bases). This CDR3 comprises 14 residues. Germline V gene sequence: CDR1 SGHTA, CDR2 FQGNSA. The V end lost 1 base, the J end lost 2 bases, and 6 bases lay between the germline ends. The CDR3 protein is CASSLGGPYNEQFF. CDR3 DNA sequence: TGTGCCAGCAGCTTAGGGGGGCCCTACAATGAGCAGTTCTTC.

This clone showed up just a few times. The CDR3, as DNA: TGTGCCAGTGATCAGGGGGTAGGCTTTAGCAATCAGCCCCAGCATTTT. Encoded protein: CASDQGVGFSNQPQHF. The genes are TRBV19 and TRBJ1-5; 7 nucleotides line up with TRBD1. V was pared by 8 bases and J by 0 bases, with 10 bases of the junction left unmatched. The CDR3 loop spans 16 amino acids. CDR1 is LNHDA, CDR2 SQIVND, per germline (reference sequence).

This chain joins TRBV5-1 and TRBJ1-3; D may be TRBD1 (6 bases). With 4 bases removed from V and 0 bases from J, the gap between germline ends came to 14 bases. CDR3 length equals 16 residues. Germline lookup yields CDR1 SGHRS and CDR2 YFSETQ. CDR3 nucleotides: TGCGCCAGCAGCCCAAACCCGACAGGCTCTGGAAACACCATATATTTT. This gives the protein CASSPNPTGSGNTIYF.

The chain combines TRBV10-2 with TRBJ2-1; 8 bases align to TRBD1. The J segment lost 5 bases and the V segment lost 7 bases, leaving 7 bases of the junction unmatched. This CDR3 has 14 residues. Germline V gene lookup returns CDR1 WSHSY and CDR2 SAAADI. CDR3 residues: CASKGQGGNNEQFF. The CDR3 DNA is TGCGCCAGCAAAGGACAGGGTGGAAACAATGAGCAGTTCTTC.

In nucleotides, the CDR3 is TGCGCCAGCAGTGCGGGGGCGATGGGAGGCTACACCTTC. Amino acids: CASSAGAMGGYTF. The chain couples TRBV5-1 to TRBJ1-2; TRBD1 might be the D (6 bases). Germline CDR1 and CDR2: SGHRS and YFSETQ. Trimming removed 5 bases at V and 8 bases at J, with 16 bases between. This CDR3 has 13 amino acids.

This clone was detected once. The V and J genes are TRBV29-1 and TRBJ1-4; 10 bases are a match to TRBD1. V lost 7 bases, J lost 7 bases, and 9 bases stayed unmatched. CDR1 is SQVTM, CDR2 ANQGSEA, per germline. The CDR3 consists of 14 residues. The CDR3 nucleotides read TGCAGCGCCACCGGGACAGGGGTTTTTGAAAAACTGTTTTTT. Translated, it gives CSATGTGVFEKLFF.

The chain links TRBV10-2 to TRBJ1-5; the D gene is possibly TRBD1 (5 bases). The germline V gene has CDR1 WSHSY and CDR2 SAAADI. V lost 6 bases, J lost 0 bases, and 9 bases lay in between. There are 14 residues in the CDR3. CDR3 sequence reads: CASRPTVSNQPQHF. DNA for the CDR3: TGCGCCAGCAGGCCGACAGTTAGCAATCAGCCCCAGCATTTT.

The chain is built from TRBV9 and TRBJ2-7; 9 bases agree with TRBD1. TRBJ2-5 explains the end of the DNA better; the J call may be wrong. Germline-derived CDR1 and CDR2 are SGDLS and YYNGEE. The CDR3 consists of 12 residues. The CDR3 DNA reads TGTGCCAGCATCCCGGGACAGGGGACCCAGTACTTC. Translated: CASIPGQGTQYF.

The chain couples TRBV10-3 to TRBJ1-2; a weak D match, TRBD1 (5 bases). The CDR3 has 13 amino acids. V dropped 2 bases and J dropped 3 bases, with 7 bases sitting between them. Germline V gives CDR1 ENHRY, CDR2 SYGVKD. CDR3 coding DNA: TGTGCCATCAGTGAGATAGGGGACTATGGCTACACCTTC. This translates into CAISEIGDYGYTF.

A few counts support this clone. The V gene is TRBV6-5, the J gene TRBJ1-1, with a weak D call TRBD1 (6 bases). The CDR3 is made up of 15 amino acids. Germline assignment: CDR1 MNHEY and CDR2 SVGAGI. V was clipped by 0 bases and J by 4 bases, with 12 bases between them. The CDR3 DNA sequence: TGTGCCAGCAGTTACTCGACAGGCGTGAGCACTGAAGCTTTCTTT. This encodes CASSYSTGVSTEAFF.

As DNA, the CDR3 is TGCGCCAGCAGTGTTTGGCAGGTTAGCTCTGGAAACACCATATATTTT. Amino acids: CASSVWQVSSGNTIYF. The rearrangement uses TRBV5-1 and TRBJ1-3, with D hard to call. The CDR3 spans 16 residues. Germline V gene data show CDR1 as SGHRS and CDR2 as YFSETQ. V was shortened by 5 bases and J by 0 bases, with 15 bases between the two germline ends.

This chain joins TRBV5-6 and TRBJ2-3, with 10 nucleotides matching TRBD2. V trimming: 0 bases; J trimming: 2 bases; junction bases outside the gene matches: 6. Germline V gene sequence: CDR1 SGHDT, CDR2 YYEEEE. The CDR3 has 17 amino acids. The CDR3 is CASSLELAGALTDTQYF. In DNA form, the CDR3 reads TGTGCCAGCAGCTTGGAGCTAGCGGGGGCCCTCACAGATACGCAGTATTTT. Full variable domain (remainder filled in from reference TRBV5-6 and TRBJ2-3): DAGVTQSPTHLIKTRGQQVTLRCSPKSGHDTVSWYQQALGQGPQFIFQYYEEEERQRGNFPDRFSGHQFPNYSSELNVNALLLGDSALYLCASSLELAGALTDTQYFGPGTRLTVL.

This clone occurred a few times. The chain is built from TRBV7-8 and TRBJ1-4; no definite D call. The CDR3 length is 16 residues. Germline assignment: CDR1 SGHVS and CDR2 FQNEAQ. Trimming removed 3 bases from V and 0 bases from J, with 11 bases in between. This CDR3 is CASSLGRSTTNEKLFF. The CDR3, as DNA: TGTGCCAGCAGCTTGGGTCGGAGCACAACTAATGAAAAACTGTTTTTT.

This chain uses TRBV4-1 with TRBJ1-5; D gene uncertain. There are 18 residues in the CDR3. CDR1 is MGHRA, CDR2 YSYEKL, per germline. Between the trimmed V and J ends, which lost 0 bases and 0 bases, there was a span of 15 bases. The CDR3 region has the DNA TGCGCCAGCAGCCAAGATCCCTTTCGGAGCGATAGCAATCAGCCCCAGCATTTT. Residues: CASSQDPFRSDSNQPQHF.

This clone has only one observation. This chain uses TRBV27 with TRBJ1-2, with 9 bases identical to TRBD1. The CDR3 length is 12 residues. CDR1 and CDR2 from the germline V gene are MNHEY and SMNVEV (reference sequence). Trimming at V came to 8 bases and at J to 6 bases, leaving 4 bases not matched to a gene. The CDR3 spells CASSDRGDGYTF. The CDR3 bases are TGTGCCAGCTCTGACAGGGGGGATGGCTACACCTTC.

V gene TRBV6-6 combines with J gene TRBJ1-3; TRBD1 agrees at 8 bases. Germline-derived CDR1 and CDR2 are MNHNY and SVGAGI (reference sequence). The CDR3 is 17 amino acids. With V trimmed by 5 bases and J by 3 bases, 12 bases remained unmatched. The CDR3 coding sequence is TGTGCCAGCAGTCGCACGCCCCAGGGGGCAGGTGGAAACACCATATATTTT. Translating gives CASSRTPQGAGGNTIYF.

V and J are TRBV30 and TRBJ1-6, with TRBD1 matching 7 bases. With V trimmed by 3 bases and J by 10 bases, 3 bases remained unmatched. The CDR3 is made up of 12 amino acids. In germline, CDR1 is GTSNPN, CDR2 SVGIG (reference sequence). The CDR3 sequence: CAWRQGFSPLHF. DNA for the CDR3: TGTGCCTGGAGACAGGGGTTCTCACCCCTCCACTTT.

This rearrangement joins TRBV5-5 to TRBJ1-1, with 10 bases fitting TRBD1. The V segment lost 4 bases and the J segment 5 bases; nucleotides outside the gene matches: 8. CDR3 size: 15 residues. Germline V gives CDR1 SGHKS, CDR2 YYEKEE (reference sequence). CDR3 nucleotides: TGTGCCAGCAGCGACTGGACAGGGGGGGAGACTGAAGCTTTCTTT. Protein product: CASSDWTGGETEAFF.

CDR3 protein: CASSDRGNTGELFF. The CDR3 bases are TGTGCCAGTAGCGACAGGGGGAACACCGGGGAGCTGTTTTTT. The chain joins TRBV19 to TRBJ2-2; 8 bases are shared with TRBD1. Trimming at V came to 6 bases and at J to 1 base, leaving 1 base not matched to a gene. The CDR3 is 14 residues long. Germline CDR1 is LNHDA and CDR2 is SQIVND (reference sequence).

The J gene is TRBJ2-2, the V gene TRBV30, with TRBD2 matching 12 bases. Germline V lookup: CDR1 GTSNPN, CDR2 SVGIG (reference sequence). J gave up 0 bases and V 1 base, and 3 bases lay outside the gene matches. There are 17 residues in the CDR3. CDR3 nucleotide sequence: TGTGCCTGGAGTGGACTAGCGGGGGCCTCGAACACCGGGGAGCTGTTTTTT. The encoded protein is CAWSGLAGASNTGELFF. Supplemented by reference TRBV30 and TRBJ2-2, the full variable domain reads SQTIHQWPATLVQPVGSPLSLECTVEGTSNPNLYWYRQAAGRGLQLLFYSVGIGQISSEVPQNLSASRPQDRQFILSSKKLLLSDSGFYLCAWSGLAGASNTGELFFGEGSRLTVL.

This clone is a singleton in its sample. The chain combines TRBV27 with TRBJ2-3; 9 positions agree with TRBD1. The CDR3 covers 16 residues. The germline V gene encodes CDR1 MNHEY and CDR2 SMNVEV (reference sequence). The trim removed 4 bases at V and 2 bases at J, leaving 7 bases unmatched. CDR3 in amino acids: CASSSPGTGSTDTQYF. CDR3 sequence (DNA): TGTGCCAGCAGTTCCCCCGGGACAGGGTCCACAGATACGCAGTATTTT.

The CDR3 loop reads CASRAQGEQFF. In DNA form, the CDR3 reads TGTGCCAGCAGGGCCCAGGGTGAGCAGTTCTTC. V usage is TRBV6-5 and J usage is TRBJ2-1; D perhaps matches TRBD1 (5 bases). Per the germline V gene, CDR1 is MNHEY and CDR2 is SVGAGI. This CDR3 has 11 residues. V lost 6 bases, J lost 9 bases, and 9 bases lay in between.

The chain carries TRBV19 and TRBJ1-4; possible D gene TRBD1, 6 bases. V was trimmed by 0 bases and J by 6 bases, leaving 20 bases between them. The germline V gene encodes CDR1 LNHDA and CDR2 SQIVND (reference sequence). This CDR3 region has 18 residues. The CDR3 bases are TGTGCCAGTAGTATAGATCGTCCTGGGAGACAGGACGATGAAAAACTGTTTTTT. Amino acids: CASSIDRPGRQDDEKLFF.